This is a list of T cell receptor beta chains from one sample in a study of OX40 agonist ivuxolimab in advanced cancers. The table came from immunoSEQ multiplex PCR; TCRdb's copy has only in-frame clones and leaves some out. The sample carries roughly 62,000 clones, 85% recorded once. Sequenced here: CD4+ or CD8+ T cells sorted from blood, sampled in a trial of the OX40 agonist ivuxolimab. The receptors shown here come from an adult with an advanced solid tumor such as melanoma, head and neck, liver or kidney cancer. The CDR3 runs from the conserved cysteine through the conserved F or W.

>TRBV28|TRBJ2-5
CASASGGAGETQYF
>TRBV27|TRBJ2-7
CASSSPSAYEQYF
>TRBV11-2|TRBJ2-1
CASSWRGHPLDEQFF
>TRBV6-5|TRBJ2-7
CASSGTSGLEQYF
>TRBV7-6|TRBJ1-6
CASSSSGQASSPLHF
>TRBV29-1|TRBJ2-5
CSVRLIETQYF
>TRBV9|TRBJ1-1
CASSVDWMFTEAFF
>TRBV6-1|TRBJ1-1
CASKAGRVTEAFF
>TRBV7-3|TRBJ2-1
CASSPPGSYNEQFF
>TRBV18|TRBJ1-1
CASSPAGLGNTEAFF
>TRBV18|TRBJ1-4
CASSQTGGNEKLFF
>TRBV28|TRBJ1-2
CASLVGPKGYTF
>TRBV10-3|TRBJ2-5
CAISDSTAGESETQYF
>TRBV18|TRBJ2-7
CASSPTTGYEQYF
>TRBV4-1|TRBJ1-5
CASSHRRNQPQHF
>TRBV28|TRBJ2-7
CASKGGGLVYEQYF
>TRBV18|TRBJ2-7
CASSPSGYSYEQYF
>TRBV4-1|TRBJ1-1
CASSRGGLIRENTEAFF